The 5 T cell receptor beta chains listed next were all sequenced from one sample in a study of blood T cell repertoires in COVID-19. Only in-frame clones appear in the TCRdb table, and some are missing; sequencing was by immunoSEQ multiplex PCR. The table includes about 120,000 clones, approximately 90% detected once. Source material: peripheral blood. Source of these receptors: a human donor with acute or convalescent COVID-19. The donor label of this sample is uncertain.

This clone was detected only once. This chain joins TRBV19 and TRBJ2-1; 10 nucleotides match TRBD2. V trimming: 5 bases; J trimming: 0 bases; junction bases outside the gene matches: 13. The length of the CDR3 is 19 residues. The V gene's germline CDR1 is LNHDA and CDR2 SQIVND (reference sequence). Here the CDR3 DNA reads TGTGCCAGTAGTGAGCACTCCGGACTAGCGGAGAGCTCCTACAATGAGCAGTTCTTC. It codes for CASSEHSGLAESSYNEQFF.

The CDR3: CASSVGQGLNYGYTF. CDR3 nucleotides: TGTGCCAGCAGCGTCGGACAGGGGTTAAACTATGGCTACACCTTC. The chain is built from TRBV7-9 and TRBJ1-2, with 9 bases aligning to TRBD1. Germline CDR1 reads SEHNR; CDR2 reads FQNEAQ (reference sequence). This CDR3 spans 15 amino acids. Trimming took 5 bases from V and 2 from J; bases not matched to a gene: 6.

This clone showed up just once. V gene TRBV29-1 combines with J gene TRBJ1-1; the D gene is possibly TRBD1 (5 bases). Germline V gives CDR1 SQVTM, CDR2 ANQGSEA. The CDR3 spans 13 residues. V lost 7 bases and J lost 4, with 16 bases in between. The CDR3 DNA reads as TGCAGCGCCGAATCCCAAGGGGCCACTGAAGCTTTCTTT. Its translation is CSAESQGATEAFF.

The gene calls are TRBV19 and TRBJ1-2; D not certain. Germline V gene sequence: CDR1 LNHDA, CDR2 SQIVND (reference sequence). The CDR3 is 12 amino acids. V dropped 6 bases and J dropped 5 bases, with 10 bases sitting between them. This CDR3 is CASSPRGYGYTF. The CDR3 DNA is TGTGCCAGTAGCCCACGGGGTTATGGCTACACCTTC.

V gene TRBV27 combines with J gene TRBJ2-7; the match to TRBD1 covers 7 bases. J was trimmed by 4 bases and V by 2 bases; bases with no gene match: 8. This CDR3 comprises 15 residues. Germline V lookup: CDR1 MNHEY, CDR2 SMNVEV (reference sequence). CDR3 protein: CASSLDGRGFYEQYF. The CDR3, as DNA: TGTGCCAGCAGTTTAGACGGCAGGGGGTTTTACGAGCAGTACTTC.